This TCR beta chain was sequenced for a study of T cell repertoires in cytomegalovirus infection. TCRdb recomputed calls from the reads with MiXCR, one row per CDR3 protein. The sample holds around 250,000 distinct CDR3 sequences, 15% to 20% seen once. This CDR3 has 15 residues. Trimming cost V 1 base and J 6 bases; bases outside gene matches: 7. Germline V gene sequence: CDR1 MNHEY, CDR2 SMNVEV (reference sequence). The table lists this clonotype with a few counts. Sequenced: CD8+ T cells from PBMCs. This TCR came from a human donor in good health (CMV status not recorded). Some clones in this sample may be carry-over from other donors' samples. V is TRBV27 and J is TRBJ2-7; TRBD1 aligns across 9 bases. CDR3: CASSLYGTGYGEQYF. The DNA of the CDR3 is TGTGCCAGCAGTTTATACGGGACAGGGTACGGCGAGCAGTACTTC.